A single sample is the source of the 16 T cell receptor beta chains below, sequenced in a study of tumor-infiltrating lymphocytes in primary liver carcinoma. Bulk tissue was left unsorted, and RNA and DNA were co-extracted from 20-30 mg of it. The authors made TCR beta cDNA from about 500 ng total RNA with a constant-region primer. A slightly modified ARM-PCR protocol with three nested multiplex PCR rounds produced these TCR beta libraries. TRBV1-TRBV30 forward and Cbeta reverse primers drove the first two roughly 9-cycle rounds. TCRdb itself ran the multiplex PCR reads through MiXCR, one entry per CDR3 protein. The sample has around 78,000 distinct CDR3 sequences, around 75% seen once; the top ten hold approximately 13%. What was sequenced was liver tumor tissue from sampling region 4. Subset of the sample: tumor region T4, right-lateral pole. All receptors derive from a woman aged 55-70 years with primary liver carcinoma and hepatitis B virus infection.

This clonotype is categorized as medium-sized. The rearrangement joins TRBV6-1 to TRBJ1-5; 8 nucleotides align to TRBD1. V shed 5 bases and J 5 bases; nucleotides not matched to a gene: 5. This CDR3 contains 14 residues. Germline V lookup: CDR1 MNHNS, CDR2 SASEGT. CDR3 DNA: TGTGCCAGCAGTCGGACAGGGCGGGATCAGCCCCAGCATTTT. It encodes CASSRTGRDQPQHF.

Notes on this clonotype: One junction end disagrees with the germline gene, perhaps due to a read error. The J gene is TRBJ1-2, the V gene TRBV6-5; D gene ambiguous. The CDR3 has 16 amino acids. Looked up from germline, CDR1 is MNHEY and CDR2 is SVGAGI. The CDR3 DNA is TGTGCTAGCAGTTCCCGTACAGAGACTACCATCGATGGCTACACCTTC. Its translation is CASSSRTETTIDGYTF.

As regards this clonotype: One junction end disagrees with the germline gene, perhaps due to a read error. The chain joins TRBV5-6 to TRBJ2-2; D might be TRBD2 (5 bases). Germline-derived CDR1 and CDR2 are SGHDT and YYEEEE. CDR3 length equals 16 residues. The CDR3 DNA reads as TGTGGCAGCAGCTTATCTGCTAGCCTGAACACCGGGGAGCTGTTTTTT. This codes for CGSSLSASLNTGELFF. The full variable domain, in which reference TRBV5-6 and TRBJ2-2 provide the parts outside the CDR3, is DAGVTQSPTHLIKTRGQQVTLRCSPKSGHDTVSWYQQALGQGPQFIFQYYEEEERQRGNFPDRFSGHQFPNYSSELNVNALLLGDSALYLCGSSLSASLNTGELFFGEGSRLTVL.

The rearrangement joins TRBV7-9 to TRBJ2-3; unclear D gene. CDR1 and CDR2 from the germline V gene are SEHNR and FQNEAQ (reference sequence). Trimming left V 2 bases short and J 3 bases short, with 18 bases between. This CDR3 is built from 17 residues. Written as DNA, the CDR3 is TGTGCCAGCAGCTTAATTCGGTTAGGCGTGGATACAGATACGCAGTATTTT. Protein product: CASSLIRLGVDTDTQYF.

The rearrangement uses TRBV5-1 and TRBJ1-1; tentatively, D is TRBD1 (5 bases). CDR3 length: 15 residues. V was shortened by 5 bases and J by 5 bases, with 19 bases between the two germline ends. CDR1 is SGHRS, CDR2 YFSETQ, per germline. The CDR3: CASSSERGVGTEAFF. The CDR3 DNA follows: TGCGCCAGCAGTTCTGAAAGGGGAGTGGGGACTGAAGCTTTCTTT.

This chain connects TRBV7-8 to TRBJ2-1; D is undetermined. CDR1 is SGHVS, CDR2 FQNEAQ, per germline. The CDR3 consists of 13 residues. Trimming took 2 bases from V and 9 from J, leaving 11 bases between them. For the CDR3, the DNA is TGTGCCAGCAGCTTATGTCTTTGGACTGAGCAGTTCTTC. This encodes CASSLCLWTEQFF.

In this sample, this clonotype is medium-sized. The gene calls are TRBV11-2 and TRBJ2-7, with 10 bases that match TRBD2. Germline-derived CDR1 and CDR2 are SGHAT and FQNNGV. The CDR3 is 20 amino acids. J was trimmed by 2 bases and V by 0 bases; bases with no gene match: 16. DNA for the CDR3: TGTGCCAGCAGCTTAGACGTCCCGGGACTAGCGTCTCGAAACGCCTACGAGCAGTACTTC. Translating gives CASSLDVPGLASRNAYEQYF.

A remark on this clonotype: An end of the junction differs from the germline gene, which may be a read error. The gene calls are TRBV10-1 and TRBJ2-3, with a weak D call TRBD2 (6 bases). Germline V gene sequence: CDR1 WNHNN, CDR2 SYGVQD (reference sequence). The CDR3 length is 16 residues. The CDR3 coding sequence is TGCGCCAGCAGTGAGTCGACGGGGGAGAGTATAGATACGCAGAATTTT. Amino acids: CASSESTGESIDTQNF.

The CDR3 sequence: CASSEETSGRTNAKNIQYF. The CDR3 DNA follows: TGTGCCAGCAGTGAAGAGACAAGCGGGAGGACTAACGCCAAAAACATTCAGTACTTC. The chain couples TRBV6-1 to TRBJ2-4, with TRBD2 matching 9 bases. The CDR3 consists of 19 residues. Germline CDR1 reads MNHNS; CDR2 reads SASEGT. V shed 1 base, J shed 1 base, and the junction held 11 bases outside the gene matches.

This clonotype turned up a few times. At one end the junction does not follow the germline gene, possibly because of a read error. This chain joins TRBV11-1 and TRBJ2-7; the D gene is possibly TRBD1 (6 bases). The CDR3 spans 15 residues. CDR1 is SGHAT and CDR2 is FQDESV in the germline V gene (reference sequence). CDR3 in amino acids: CASSPRTARLHEQYF. CDR3 bases: TGTGCTAGCAGCCCTCGGACAGCAAGACTACACGAGCAGTACTTC.

Points on this clonotype: A read error may account for a junction end that differs from germline. The V call is TRBV11-3, the J call TRBJ2-3, with TRBD2 as a possible D gene (6 bases). Germline-derived CDR1 and CDR2 are SGHNT and YENEEA. The CDR3 has 14 amino acids. Written as DNA, the CDR3 is TGCGCCAGCAGCTTCAGAACTAGCTCAGATACGCAGTATTTT. Translating it yields CASSFRTSSDTQYF.

This clonotype has just one count. No conserved phenylalanine or tryptophan is present at the end of the CDR3, so a read error is the likely explanation. J is TRBJ1-1 and V is TRBV28; D is undetermined. This CDR3 has 15 amino acids. Trimming left V 8 bases short and J 6 bases short, with 22 bases between. Germline values: CDR1 MDHEN, CDR2 SYDVKM. The CDR3 DNA sequence: TGTGCCAGCCTTACACCGGATAGGGAGGGCGCTGAAGCTTTCTTA. It yields the protein CASLTPDREGAEAFL.

There are many counts of this clonotype. This chain joins TRBV6-5 and TRBJ2-1, with TRBD1 matching 8 bases. The CDR3 length is 14 residues. With 8 bases clipped from V and 1 base from J, the junction kept 4 bases outside the gene matches. CDR1 is MNHEY and CDR2 is SVGAGI in the germline V gene. In nucleotides, the CDR3 is TGTGCCAGCTTCCGGGACAGGTCCTACAATGAGCAGTTCTTC. This codes for CASFRDRSYNEQFF.

As regards this clonotype: A read error may produce the germline difference seen at one junction end. V gene TRBV4-1 combines with J gene TRBJ1-5; D is possibly TRBD1 (5 bases). The CDR3 runs 13 residues. CDR1 MGHRA and CDR2 YSYEKL come from the germline V gene. The CDR3 sequence: CANSVQQGQPQHF. CDR3 DNA sequence: TGCGCCAACAGCGTGCAGCAGGGCCAGCCCCAGCATTTT.

This clonotype appeared a single time. Being one base from a much bigger clone, this may be a read error. The chain uses TRBV4-1 and TRBJ1-2; D might be TRBD1 (6 bases). V was clipped by 1 base and J by 3 bases, with 15 bases between them. CDR3 length: 16 amino acids. Germline lookup yields CDR1 MGHRA and CDR2 YSYEKL. CDR3 in amino acids: CASSQGAPGGDYGYTF. For the CDR3, the DNA is TGCGCCAGCAGCCAAGGTGCGCCGGGGGGCGACTATGGCTACACCTTC.

Remarks on this clonotype: With a much larger clone just one base away, this may be a read error. The CDR3 reads CPSSLVVQGAREQYF. Written as DNA, the CDR3 is TGCCCCAGCAGCTTGGTAGTACAGGGGGCGCGAGAGCAGTACTTC. This rearrangement joins TRBV5-1 to TRBJ2-7; 9 bases fit TRBD1. From germline, CDR1 is SGHRS and CDR2 YFSETQ. CDR3 length: 15 residues.